This is a list of T cell receptor beta chains from one sample in a study of siplizumab effects on memory and regulatory T cells. Using immunoSEQ multiplex PCR, the repertoire was profiled, and TCRdb retains in-frame clones only, with some absent. This table has more than 85,000 clones, 93% appearing once. Sequencing was done on a sample of CD4+ T cells sorted from blood. The source is a human donor in good health. Each CDR3 is given with its conserved first and last residue. A D gene is named only where the DNA matches it firmly. Rows give clone size only sometimes, using once, few, many, or a class for an expanded clone.

>TRBV7-7|TRBD2|.|TRBJ2-7
CASSPLLGGGYEQYF
TGTGCTAGCAGCCCTTTACTTGGCGGGGGATACGAGCAGTACTTC
>TRBV10-1|.|few|TRBJ1-3
CASGDGGIGNTIYF
TGCGCCAGCGGGGACGGTGGAATTGGAAACACCATATATTTT
>TRBV15|.|.|TRBJ2-7
CATSRDRGDYEQYF
TGTGCCACCAGCAGAGATAGGGGGGATTACGAGCAGTACTTC
>TRBV5-8|.|.|TRBJ2-1
CASSPISGLENNEQFF
TGTGCCAGCAGCCCAATATCGGGACTCGAGAACAATGAGCAGTTCTTC
>TRBV4-3|.|.|TRBJ1-2
CASSQEKGGTISNYGYTF
TGCGCCAGCAGCCAAGAGAAAGGCGGGACTATCTCTAACTATGGCTACACCTTC
>TRBV2|.|.|TRBJ2-5
CASSEADVGRTVTQYF
TGTGCCAGCAGTGAAGCGGATGTCGGGCGTACAGTGACCCAGTACTTC
>TRBV6-1|.|.|TRBJ2-1
CASSEHRTTYNEQFF
TGTGCCAGCAGTGAACACCGCACGACCTACAATGAGCAGTTCTTC
>TRBV7-9|.|few|TRBJ2-7
CAGSSDASYEQYF
TGTGCCGGCTCTAGCGATGCCTCCTACGAGCAGTACTTC
>TRBV5-6|.|.|TRBJ2-7
CASSLPPTYEQYF
TGTGCCAGCAGCTTGCCTCCGACCTACGAGCAGTACTTC
>TRBV7-9|TRBD1|.|TRBJ2-2
CASSLAQGARTGELFF
TGTGCCAGCAGCTTGGCTCAGGGGGCTCGGACCGGGGAGCTGTTTTTT
>TRBV5-1|TRBD1|once|TRBJ1-3
CASSSTGTAGNTIYF
TGCGCCAGCAGCTCCACCGGGACAGCTGGAAACACCATATATTTT
>TRBV6-5|TRBD2|.|TRBJ2-7
CASSSNRGGLAQEQYF
TGTGCCAGCAGTTCCAACAGGGGGGGACTAGCGCAGGAGCAGTACTTC
>TRBV5-1|TRBD2|.|TRBJ2-7
CASSFRTSGSNYEQYF
TGCGCCAGCAGCTTTAGGACTAGCGGGAGCAACTACGAGCAGTACTTC
>TRBV19|.|many|TRBJ2-7
CASSTGGDTEQYF
TGTGCCAGTAGTACTGGAGGGGATACCGAGCAGTACTTC
>TRBV10-3|.|.|TRBJ1-1
CAISGLNTEAFF
TGTGCCATCAGTGGATTGAACACTGAAGCTTTCTTT
>TRBV19|TRBD1|.|TRBJ1-2
CASTPGQGPLYGYTF
TGTGCCAGTACTCCGGGACAGGGACCTCTCTATGGCTACACCTTC
>TRBV7-3|.|.|TRBJ1-1
CASSLRGQSNTEAFF
TGTGCCAGCAGCTTACGCGGACAGTCGAACACTGAAGCTTTCTTT
>TRBV7-2|TRBD1|.|TRBJ1-1
CASSLRTGLMGTEAFF
TGTGCCAGCAGTTTACGGACAGGGTTGATGGGCACTGAAGCTTTCTTT
>TRBV7-9|TRBD2|.|TRBJ2-7
CASSLSALAGVPYEQYF
TGTGCCAGCAGCTTATCTGCCCTAGCGGGGGTCCCCTACGAGCAGTACTTC
>TRBV9|.|.|TRBJ1-1
CASSVAVRGPDTEAFF
TGTGCCAGCAGCGTAGCAGTCCGGGGCCCGGACACTGAAGCTTTCTTT
>TRBV7-8|TRBD1|.|TRBJ2-3
CASSLRASTGALTDTQYF
TGTGCCAGCAGCTTAAGGGCATCTACAGGGGCCCTCACAGATACGCAGTATTTT
>TRBV7-9|.|.|TRBJ1-2
CASSTTSVLYGYTF
TGTGCCAGCAGCACTACCTCGGTCCTCTATGGCTACACCTTC
>TRBV13|TRBD2|.|TRBJ2-7
CASSLYREASGRGNEQYF
TGTGCCAGCAGCTTATATCGGGAAGCTAGCGGGAGAGGTAACGAGCAGTACTTC
>TRBV18|.|.|TRBJ1-1
CASSDQLNTEAFF
TGTGCCAGCTCAGACCAATTGAACACTGAAGCTTTCTTT
>TRBV19|TRBD2|.|TRBJ2-3
CASSIDARTSGRTDTQYF
TGTGCCAGTAGTATAGACGCGAGGACTAGCGGGAGAACAGATACGCAGTATTTT
>TRBV18|.|.|TRBJ2-6
CASSPRVLIYGANVLTF
TGTGCCAGCTCACCACGGGTTTTAATTTATGGGGCCAACGTCCTGACTTTC